The 10 T cell receptor beta chains below all came from one sample that was sequenced in a study of T cell repertoires in cytomegalovirus infection. Antigens of these TCRs are unknown. One entry per CDR3 protein, called by TCRdb with MiXCR from the reads. The profile shows roughly 920,000 distinct CDR3 sequences, approximately 31% of them singletons. The sequencing used cultured CD8+ T cells from PBMCs, collected from culture after CMV antigen stimulation. These receptors all stem from a human donor in good health (CMV status not recorded). Some clones in this sample may be carry-over from other donors' samples.

The chain recombines TRBV11-1 with TRBJ2-1; D ambiguous. V lost 2 bases and J lost 7, with 15 bases in between. The CDR3 is 15 amino acids. The germline V gene has CDR1 SGHAT and CDR2 FQDESV (reference sequence). Here the CDR3 reads CASSLLQSLFNEQFF. The CDR3 nucleotides are TGTGCCAGCAGCTTACTACAGAGCCTCTTTAATGAGCAGTTCTTC.

This chain links TRBV10-3 with TRBJ2-1; 9 nucleotides match TRBD1. V trimming: 6 bases; J trimming: 14 bases; junction bases outside the gene matches: 8. CDR1 ENHRY and CDR2 SYGVKD come from the germline V gene. The CDR3 covers 12 residues. The CDR3 DNA reads TGTGCCATCAGAACAGGGGGCGCGGACGAGTTCTTC. Residues: CAIRTGGADEFF.

This clonotype was seen a handful of times. The V gene is TRBV6-5, the J gene TRBJ1-4; D is undetermined. CDR3 length: 14 amino acids. Germline V gives CDR1 MNHEY, CDR2 SVGAGI. With 4 bases removed from V and 1 base from J, the gap between germline ends came to 7 bases. The CDR3: CASSWKGTNEKLFF. Here the CDR3 DNA reads TGTGCCAGCAGTTGGAAGGGAACTAATGAAAAACTGTTTTTT.

This clonotype was recorded many times. V and J are TRBV7-9 and TRBJ2-7; D call uncertain. The length of the CDR3 is 14 residues. V dropped 5 bases and J dropped 4 bases, with 15 bases sitting between them. Germline loops: CDR1 SEHNR, CDR2 FQNEAQ (reference sequence). The CDR3 loop reads CASSAEADRYEQYV. CDR3 nucleotide sequence: TGTGCCAGCAGCGCCGAGGCGGACCGTTACGAGCAGTACGTC.

The chain recombines TRBV7-9 with TRBJ2-2; D is perhaps TRBD1 (6 bases). Trimming stripped 4 bases from V and 6 bases from J, with 12 bases between. The CDR3 is made up of 14 amino acids. Germline V lookup: CDR1 SEHNR, CDR2 FQNEAQ (reference sequence). The CDR3 coding sequence is TGTGCCAGCAGCTCACAGGGAGACTCCGGGGAGCTGTTTTTT. This encodes CASSSQGDSGELFF.

In this sample, this clonotype turned up a few times. The chain has TRBV7-9 and TRBJ1-1, with D tentatively TRBD1 (6 bases). V was cut by 4 bases and J by 1 base, with 13 bases left in between. CDR3 length: 15 residues. CDR1 and CDR2 from the germline V gene are SEHNR and FQNEAQ (reference sequence). As DNA, the CDR3 is TGTGCCAGCAGCTCGAACAGGGCCCCGAACACTGAAGCTTTCTTT. Protein sequence: CASSSNRAPNTEAFF.

The chain combines TRBV19 with TRBJ2-3; 7 nucleotides align to TRBD1. Germline V CDR1 and CDR2: LNHDA, SQIVND (reference sequence). V gave up 5 bases and J gave up 0 bases; unmatched junction bases: 8. The CDR3 is 16 residues long. CDR3 coding DNA: TGTGCCAGTAGTTTCTGGGACAGACCCAGCACAGATACGCAGTATTTT. This gives the protein CASSFWDRPSTDTQYF.

About this clonotype itself: Possible read error: a much larger clone is one base away. The V gene is TRBV7-8, the J gene TRBJ2-2; 9 bases agree with TRBD2. Per germline, CDR1 SGHVS and CDR2 FQNEAQ. The junction had 15 bases not matched to a gene; V was cut back by 4 bases and J by 9 bases. The CDR3 covers 17 residues. The CDR3 DNA sequence: TGTGCCAGCAGCTCAAACTCCGGGACTAGCAGATCCTGGGAGCTGTTTTTT. Protein: CASSSNSGTSRSWELFF.

V usage is TRBV7-6 and J usage is TRBJ2-7, with TRBD1 matching 8 bases. The V gene's germline CDR1 is SGHVS and CDR2 FNYEAQ. V shed 2 bases, J shed 5 bases, and the junction held 8 bases outside the gene matches. The length of the CDR3 is 15 residues. CDR3 DNA sequence: TGTGCCAGCAGCTTAATAGGACAGGGACAAGACGAGCAGTACGTC. Protein: CASSLIGQGQDEQYV.

This sequence joins TRBV7-8 and TRBJ2-7; D possibly corresponds to TRBD2 (5 bases). This CDR3 comprises 12 residues. The V gene lost 4 bases and the J gene lost 5 bases, with 9 bases spanning the gap. Germline-derived CDR1 and CDR2 are SGHVS and FQNEAQ. This CDR3 is CASSSPGNEQYV. The CDR3 bases are TGTGCCAGCAGCTCCCCGGGAAACGAGCAGTACGTC.